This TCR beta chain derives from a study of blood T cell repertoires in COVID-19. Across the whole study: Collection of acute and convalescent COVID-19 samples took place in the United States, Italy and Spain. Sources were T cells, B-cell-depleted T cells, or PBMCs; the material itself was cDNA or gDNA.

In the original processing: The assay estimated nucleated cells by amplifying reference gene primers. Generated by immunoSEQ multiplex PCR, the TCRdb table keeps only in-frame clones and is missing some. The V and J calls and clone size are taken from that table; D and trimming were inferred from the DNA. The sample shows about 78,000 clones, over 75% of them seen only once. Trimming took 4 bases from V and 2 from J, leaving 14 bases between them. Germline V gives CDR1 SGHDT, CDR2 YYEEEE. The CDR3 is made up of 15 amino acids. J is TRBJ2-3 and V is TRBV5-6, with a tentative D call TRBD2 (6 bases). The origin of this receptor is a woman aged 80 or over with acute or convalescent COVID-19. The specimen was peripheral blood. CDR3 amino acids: CASSLRLVSTDTQYF. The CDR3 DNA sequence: TGTGCCAGCAGCCTTAGACTAGTTTCCACAGATACGCAGTATTTT.